These 31 T cell receptor beta chains originate from one sample sequenced in a study of T-cell reconstitution after alpha-beta-depleted transplantation in children. TCRbeta library construction was performed incorporating unique molecular identifiers. TCRdb ran MiXCR on the PCR reads and lists one entry per CDR3 protein. Of 280,000 or so distinct CDR3 sequences listed, 11% are singletons. Material: peripheral blood, obtained 180 days after TCRalphabeta/CD19-depleted stem cell transplant. Receptors were obtained from a male patient between 2 and 15 years old who had a stem cell transplant for chronic granulomatous disease, so the T cells may come from the graft donor.

Comment on this clonotype: At one boundary the junction diverges from the germline segment, which might be a read error. The chain has TRBV7-8 and TRBJ1-5, with D unresolved. Germline V gene data show CDR1 as SGHVS and CDR2 as FQNEAQ. The CDR3 runs to 19 residues. The CDR3 DNA is TGTGCCAGCAACTTAGATCCCACTATAACAGAGTATAGCAATCAGCCCCAGCATTTT. Amino acids: CASNLDPTITEYSNQPQHF.

This clonotype showed up many times. In DNA form, the CDR3 reads TGTGCCAGCAGTACCCCCGGGGTGCCCGGGGAGCTGTTTTTT. Its translation is CASSTPGVPGELFF. This chain links TRBV12-3 or TRBV12-4 with TRBJ2-2, with D possibly being TRBD2 (5 bases). Trimming pared 5 bases from V and 6 bases from J, leaving 13 bases between. The CDR3 totals 14 residues.

The CDR3 sequence: CASSLTGGTNEQYF. The CDR3 DNA reads TGTGCCAGCAGCTTAACCGGGGGGACCAACGAGCAGTACTTC. This chain links TRBV13 with TRBJ2-7; TRBD2 aligns across 7 bases. The junction had 6 bases not matched to a gene; V was cut back by 2 bases and J by 5 bases. The length of the CDR3 is 14 residues. The germline V gene encodes CDR1 PRHDT and CDR2 FYEKMQ (reference sequence).

This clonotype was detected ten times or more. The chain joins TRBV29-1 to TRBJ1-2, with D tentatively TRBD1 (5 bases). The CDR3 spans 13 residues. Germline assignment: CDR1 SQVTM and CDR2 ANQGSEA. V was pared by 3 bases and J by 3 bases, with 11 bases between. This chain's CDR3 is CSVDGASYYGYTF. DNA of the CDR3: TGCAGCGTTGATGGGGCAAGTTACTATGGCTACACCTTC.

This clonotype was recorded at least ten times. J is TRBJ2-7 and V is TRBV4-3; 10 positions match TRBD1. Germline V gene data show CDR1 as LGHNA and CDR2 as YSLEER. The CDR3 extends over 14 amino acids. The V segment lost 4 bases and the J segment 2 bases; nucleotides outside the gene matches: 2. DNA for the CDR3: TGCGCCAGCAGCCCGGACAGGGGGGCCTACGAGCAGTACTTC. This sequence encodes CASSPDRGAYEQYF.

The table lists this clonotype with many counts. This chain uses TRBV5-1 with TRBJ2-1; 7 bases line up with TRBD2. V trimming: 3 bases; J trimming: 9 bases; junction bases outside the gene matches: 3. Germline V lookup: CDR1 SGHRS, CDR2 YFSETQ. This CDR3 has 12 amino acids. CDR3 loop: CASSWGRGEQFF. CDR3 DNA: TGCGCCAGCAGCTGGGGGAGGGGTGAGCAGTTCTTC.

Of note for this clonotype: A much larger clone is a single base away; this may be a read error. The chain links TRBV29-1 to TRBJ1-2; TRBD1 matches 7 bases. Germline loops: CDR1 SQVTM, CDR2 ANQGSEA. This CDR3 is 14 amino acids long. The CDR3 DNA reads TGCAGCGTAGAGGGAAACAGGGGCGACTATGGCGACACCTTC. This encodes CSVEGNRGDYGDTF.

This clonotype was seen many times. V gene TRBV20-1 combines with J gene TRBJ1-2; D is unclear. CDR1 is DFQATT and CDR2 is SNEGSKA in the germline V gene (reference sequence). The CDR3 is 11 residues long. Trimming shortened V by 3 bases and J by 3 bases, and 5 bases separated the two germline ends. The CDR3 sequence: CSASGDYGYTF. CDR3 DNA sequence: TGCAGTGCTAGTGGTGACTATGGCTACACCTTC.

This clonotype was observed once. This sequence may be a read error, since a much larger clone differs from it by one base. This sequence joins TRBV5-1 and TRBJ1-4; a weak D match, TRBD1 (5 bases). CDR1 SGHRS and CDR2 YFSETQ come from the germline V gene. This CDR3 is built from 15 residues. Trimming took off 3 bases at V and 8 bases at J, with 17 bases between the two ends. The CDR3 loop is CASSWVDTTPEKLFF. Written as DNA, the CDR3 is TGCGCCAGCAGCTGGGTGGACACCACGCCAGAAAAACTGTTTTTT.

This clonotype was found many times. The gene calls are TRBV18 and TRBJ2-5, with 7 bases lining up with TRBD1. V gave up 3 bases and J gave up 2 bases; unmatched junction bases: 6. CDR3 length: 15 amino acids. Germline loops: CDR1 KGHSH, CDR2 LQKENI. CDR3 nucleotide sequence: TGTGCCAGCTCACCGATCCCGGGACAGCAAGAGACCCAGTACTTC. Its translation is CASSPIPGQQETQYF.

About this clonotype: This could be a read error, since a much larger clone is one nucleotide away. The conserved phenylalanine or tryptophan normally closing the CDR3 is absent here, so this likely arose from a read error. This sequence joins TRBV29-1 and TRBJ2-6; D unresolved. The V and J ends lost 6 bases and 4 bases respectively, with 7 bases between them. Germline V gene lookup returns CDR1 SQVTM and CDR2 ANQGSEA. This CDR3 has 12 residues. CDR3 region: CSVLRGANVLTS. In DNA, the CDR3 is TGCAGCGTCCTCAGGGGGGCCAACGTCCTGACTTCC.

This clonotype has at least ten counts. The chain has TRBV12-3 or TRBV12-4 and TRBJ2-1; 12 positions match TRBD2. The CDR3 spans 16 residues. The trim removed 7 bases at V and 7 bases at J, leaving 11 bases unmatched. The CDR3 spells CASTSTSGGNTNEQFF. The DNA for the CDR3 is TGTGCCAGCACCTCCACTAGCGGGGGGAATACAAATGAGCAGTTCTTC.

Of note for this clonotype: This may be a read error: a much more frequent sequence differs by one nucleotide. The chain joins TRBV6-1 to TRBJ1-2; the D is unclear. Germline V gene sequence: CDR1 MNHNS, CDR2 SASEGT. This CDR3 is built from 13 residues. The CDR3 reads CASRLTVNYGDTF. The CDR3, as DNA: TGTGCCAGCAGACTGACTGTTAACTATGGCGACACCTTC.

This clonotype was counted ten times or more. CDR3 amino acids: CASSHKGDPHNEQFF. Here the CDR3 DNA reads TGCGCCAGCAGCCACAAGGGGGACCCACACAATGAGCAGTTCTTC. The chain carries TRBV4-1 and TRBJ2-1, with TRBD1 as a possible D gene (6 bases). Trimming took off 3 bases at V and 5 bases at J, with 14 bases between the two ends. This CDR3 contains 15 residues. Germline V gene data show CDR1 as MGHRA and CDR2 as YSYEKL.

This clonotype was picked up many times. The chain carries TRBV6-1 and TRBJ2-5; 11 nucleotides agree with TRBD2. After removal of 6 bases from V and 3 bases from J, the junction contained 3 bases not matched to a gene. CDR3 length: 14 amino acids. Germline CDR1 reads MNHNS; CDR2 reads SASEGT. CDR3 protein: CASSPGLAEETQYF. In DNA form, the CDR3 reads TGTGCCAGCAGCCCGGGACTAGCGGAAGAGACCCAGTACTTC.

This clonotype came up many times. The chain has TRBV29-1 and TRBJ2-5; no firm D call. The CDR3 has 11 amino acids. The V gene's germline CDR1 is SQVTM and CDR2 ANQGSEA. V was pared by 2 bases and J by 5 bases, with 6 bases between. In nucleotides, the CDR3 is TGCAGCGTTGAACAGGTGGAGACCCAGTACTTC. As protein: CSVEQVETQYF.

This clonotype came up a few times. This chain links TRBV19 with TRBJ2-2; possibly TRBD1 for D (6 bases). Germline V gene lookup returns CDR1 LNHDA and CDR2 SQIVND (reference sequence). This CDR3 region has 16 residues. Between the trimmed V and J ends, which lost 5 bases and 7 bases, there was a span of 20 bases. CDR3 bases: TGTGCCAGTAGTTCAATCAGGGGAAAAGTCAGCGGGGAGCTGTTTTTT. It is translated as CASSSIRGKVSGELFF.

This clonotype was seen ten or more times. The chain recombines TRBV13 with TRBJ2-2; possible D gene TRBD2, 5 bases. Germline V lookup: CDR1 PRHDT, CDR2 FYEKMQ (reference sequence). V dropped 8 bases and J dropped 4 bases, with 5 bases sitting between them. The length of the CDR3 is 11 residues. The CDR3 DNA follows: TGTGCCAGCGGACTCACCGGGGAGCTGTTTTTT. Translation gives CASGLTGELFF.

The table lists this clonotype with many counts. The rearrangement joins TRBV5-1 to TRBJ2-1; 9 bases agree with TRBD2. After removal of 5 bases from V and 5 bases from J, the junction contained 8 bases not matched to a gene. There are 15 residues in the CDR3. Looked up from germline, CDR1 is SGHRS and CDR2 is YFSETQ. The CDR3 loop is CASRGSGRSDNEQFF. The CDR3 DNA sequence: TGCGCCAGCAGAGGAAGCGGGAGGTCGGACAATGAGCAGTTCTTC.

This clonotype has ten or more counts. The rearrangement uses TRBV12-3 or TRBV12-4 and TRBJ2-5, with D possibly matching TRBD1 (6 bases). V was shortened by 0 bases and J by 7 bases, with 15 bases between the two germline ends. The CDR3 loop spans 15 amino acids. The CDR3 nucleotides read TGTGCCAGCAGTTTAGCCACAGGGCCGGTTGGGACCCAGTACTTC. It yields the protein CASSLATGPVGTQYF.

The chain is built from TRBV20-1 and TRBJ1-2; tentatively, D is TRBD1 (6 bases). V was cut by 0 bases and J by 4 bases, with 15 bases left in between. The CDR3 consists of 15 residues. In germline, CDR1 is DFQATT, CDR2 SNEGSKA (reference sequence). CDR3 sequence (DNA): TGCAGTGCTAGAGATCGGGAAGGGGGTGCCTATGGCTACACCTTC. Translating gives CSARDREGGAYGYTF.

This clonotype was found a few times. This chain links TRBV7-2 with TRBJ2-1; 10 positions match TRBD2. The CDR3 consists of 16 residues. V was clipped by 7 bases and J by 2 bases; unmatched bases: 8. Germline V gene sequence: CDR1 SGHTA, CDR2 FQGNSA. The CDR3 region has the DNA TGTGCCAGCAAGTTTAGCGGGAGGTTCACCTACAATGAGCAGTTCTTC. This translates into CASKFSGRFTYNEQFF.

This clonotype was counted ten times or more. V is TRBV12-3 or TRBV12-4 and J is TRBJ2-3; D unresolved. The CDR3 totals 14 residues. The V gene lost 5 bases and the J gene lost 7 bases, with 16 bases spanning the gap. CDR3 region: CASSLALGFYTQYF. The CDR3 nucleotides read TGTGCCAGCAGTCTTGCGCTGGGCTTTTATACGCAGTATTTT.

This clonotype was recorded many times. This rearrangement joins TRBV7-9 to TRBJ2-1; 10 bases are a match to TRBD2. Germline trimming cut 0 bases from V and 7 bases from J; bases unmatched to any gene: 6. The length of the CDR3 is 16 residues. CDR1 and CDR2 from the germline V gene are SEHNR and FQNEAQ (reference sequence). As DNA, the CDR3 is TGTGCCAGCAGCTTAGCGAGAAGCGGGGGGGGAAATGAGCAGTTCTTC. Residues: CASSLARSGGGNEQFF.

This clonotype was seen many times. V gene TRBV12-3 or TRBV12-4 combines with J gene TRBJ2-3; maybe TRBD2 (5 bases). The V end was cut by 6 bases, the J end by 1 base, with 14 bases between. The CDR3 spans 15 residues. CDR3 nucleotides: TGTGCCAGCAGCACCGGGGTGGTGGGCACAGATACGCAGTATTTT. Protein sequence: CASSTGVVGTDTQYF.

This clonotype was counted at least ten times. The V gene is TRBV7-2, the J gene TRBJ2-7; D unresolved. CDR1 and CDR2 (germline): SGHTA, FQGNSA. Trimming took 5 bases from V and 6 from J, leaving 20 bases between them. The CDR3 is 15 amino acids. CDR3 in DNA: TGTGCCAGCAGCCTCAAAAGAGGCAGGTACGGCGAGCAGTACTTC. This codes for CASSLKRGRYGEQYF.

The table lists this clonotype with many counts. This rearrangement joins TRBV5-1 to TRBJ2-3; 10 nucleotides agree with TRBD2. V shed 6 bases, J shed 5 bases, and the junction held 6 bases outside the gene matches. Germline CDR1 reads SGHRS; CDR2 reads YFSETQ. This CDR3 region has 14 residues. CDR3 nucleotides: TGCGCCAGCAACCCTAGCGGGAGTGGAGATACGCAGTATTTT. Translated: CASNPSGSGDTQYF.

This clonotype was detected many times. The V gene is TRBV12-3 or TRBV12-4, the J gene TRBJ2-1; possibly TRBD1 for D (5 bases). Trimming stripped 6 bases from V and 9 bases from J, with 12 bases between. This CDR3 is 12 amino acids long. CDR3 loop: CASSPLGAEQFF. CDR3 DNA: TGTGCCAGCAGCCCCCTAGGGGCTGAGCAGTTCTTC.

Ten or more counts support this clonotype. This sequence joins TRBV11-2 and TRBJ2-7, with D unresolved. Trimming took 0 bases from V and 9 from J, leaving 9 bases between them. CDR1 is SGHAT and CDR2 is FQNNGV in the germline V gene. CDR3 size: 12 residues. The CDR3 region has the DNA TGTGCCAGCAGCTTAGATCCGCTGCGGCAGTACTTC. It yields the protein CASSLDPLRQYF.

This clonotype came up a few times. The V and J genes are TRBV7-2 and TRBJ2-4; D is unclear. V was trimmed by 1 base and J by 8 bases, leaving 12 bases between them. This CDR3 region has 14 residues. Germline CDR1 and CDR2: SGHTA and FQGNSA. The CDR3 spells CASSLVSNGDIQYF. The DNA of the CDR3 is TGTGCCAGCAGCTTAGTTTCCAACGGAGACATTCAGTACTTC.

The chain carries TRBV29-1 and TRBJ1-1, with 7 bases matching TRBD1. CDR1 is SQVTM and CDR2 is ANQGSEA in the germline V gene. The CDR3 sequence is 14 residues long. After removal of 5 bases from V and 1 base from J, the junction contained 7 bases not matched to a gene. The CDR3 DNA reads as TGCAGCGTTCTGGTCAGGGGGAAGAACACTGAAGCTTTCTTT. It specifies CSVLVRGKNTEAFF.